This paragraph covers one T cell receptor (beta chain) sequence. What it binds is unknown. This CDR3 is built from 15 residues. CDR1 is WNHNN, CDR2 SYGVQD, per germline (reference sequence). The germline V and J ends were trimmed by 4 bases and 0 bases, with 10 bases remaining between them. The source of the sample is a study of T cell responses to AZD1222 COVID-19 vaccine. General study points: White British donors predominated, females outnumbered males, and clonal diversity was possibly underestimated. It was only a handful of AZD1222 recipients who were seropositive at baseline. Spike-specific TCR breadth rose after two AZD1222 doses, and depth rose as well. Spike-spanning, vaccine-associated CD4 TCRs were dominant at 160-218 and 743-854.

Sequencing used immunoSEQ multiplex PCR; TCRdb keeps in-frame clones, though not all of them. The sample lists 70,000 to 90,000 clones; 70% to 90% were seen once. This TCR came from an adult who received the AZD1222 COVID-19 vaccine. Material: peripheral blood, obtained 28 days after the second AZD1222 dose. The gene calls are TRBV10-1 and TRBJ2-1, with TRBD1 as a possible D gene (6 bases). The CDR3 DNA follows: TGCGCCAGCAGTGGGGGGCAAAGCTCCTACAATGAGCAGTTCTTC. This gives the protein CASSGGQSSYNEQFF.